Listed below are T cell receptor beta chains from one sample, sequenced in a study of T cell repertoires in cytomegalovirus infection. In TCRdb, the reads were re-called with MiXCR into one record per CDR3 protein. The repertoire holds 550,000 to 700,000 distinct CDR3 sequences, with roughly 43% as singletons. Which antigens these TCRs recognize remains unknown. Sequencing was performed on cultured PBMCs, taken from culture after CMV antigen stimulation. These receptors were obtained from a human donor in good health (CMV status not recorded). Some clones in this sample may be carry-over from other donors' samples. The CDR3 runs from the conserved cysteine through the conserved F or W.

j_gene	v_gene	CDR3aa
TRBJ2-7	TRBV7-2	CASSLVPGPTYEQYF
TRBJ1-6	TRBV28	CASSLREYNSPLHF
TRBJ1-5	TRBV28	CASSGGGFNQPQHF
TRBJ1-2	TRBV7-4	CASSLYDMDGYTF
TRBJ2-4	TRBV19	CATGDVLAGGPKNIQYF
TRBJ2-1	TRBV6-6	CASRKLAGGPYNEQFF
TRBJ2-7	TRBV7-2	CASSLVRRYEQYF
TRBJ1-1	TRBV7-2	CASSLRQSTEAFF
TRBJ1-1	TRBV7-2	CASSRAVEFTEAFF
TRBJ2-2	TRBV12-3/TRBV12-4	CASRPAPVRSLAGELFF
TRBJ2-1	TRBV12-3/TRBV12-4	CASSLKHQFF
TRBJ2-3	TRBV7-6	CASSLATGLADTQYF
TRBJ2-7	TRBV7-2	CASSITGPEQYF
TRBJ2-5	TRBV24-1	CATSSTRLDREGTQYF
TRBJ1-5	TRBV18	CASSLALNSNQPQHF
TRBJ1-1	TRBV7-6	CASSTSTGSAFF
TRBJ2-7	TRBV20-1	CSAMAPGTYFSYEQYF
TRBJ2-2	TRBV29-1	CSVNGGRENTGELFF
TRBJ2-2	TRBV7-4	CASHLAGGSGELFF
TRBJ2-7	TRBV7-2	CASSQQLAGYPYEQYF
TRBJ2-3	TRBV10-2	CASSEERLATDTQYF
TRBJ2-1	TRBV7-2	CASSLGAHSGNEQFF
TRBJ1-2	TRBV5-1	CASSLAGINGYTF
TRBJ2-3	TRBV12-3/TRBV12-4	CASKLLASSTDTQYF
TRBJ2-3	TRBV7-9	CASNLPGHADTQYF
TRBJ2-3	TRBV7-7	CASSPTGTGGDTQYF
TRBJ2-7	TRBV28	CASSLDSNYEQYF
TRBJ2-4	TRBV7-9	CASSSTGNDIQYF
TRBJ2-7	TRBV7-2	CASSFRTSDEQYF
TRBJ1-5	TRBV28	CASSGGGVNQPQHF
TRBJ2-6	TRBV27	CASWGRTPSGANVLTF
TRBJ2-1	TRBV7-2	CASSLLAGSSYNEQFF
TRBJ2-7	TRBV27	CASSYGTGSYEQYF
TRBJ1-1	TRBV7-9	CASSFPDRNTEAFF
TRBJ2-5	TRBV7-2	CASRPWRVAGGQETQYF
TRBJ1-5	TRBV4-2	CASSQDPQGSNQPQHF
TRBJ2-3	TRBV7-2	CASRAGGQNTQYF
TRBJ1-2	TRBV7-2	CASSMDRAFGYTF
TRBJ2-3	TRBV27	CASSPLVWGTQYF
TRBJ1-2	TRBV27	CASSLWDPTGPGGYTF
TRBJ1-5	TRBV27	CASSLTVSQPQHF
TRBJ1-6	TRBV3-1	CASSQPRTDSSSPLHF
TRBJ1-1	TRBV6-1	CASSLTENTEAFF
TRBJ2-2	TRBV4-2	CASSQEGTPNTGELFF
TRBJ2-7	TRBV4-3	CASSQGQSSSYEQYF
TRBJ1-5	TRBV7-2	CASSLEGSAGPQHF
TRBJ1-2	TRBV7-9	CATIGGGYTF